This T cell receptor (beta chain) was retrieved from a study of T cells after yellow fever vaccination. Across the whole study: CD3, CD45RA, CCR7 and CD95 guided sorting of the EM, EMRA, CM and Tscm memory subsets.

Study-level findings and limits: On day 0, almost all vaccine-responding clonotypes were undetectable in sorted memory subsets.

At least ten counts were recorded for this clonotype. TCRdb reprocessed the 5' RACE reads via MiXCR and lists one record per CDR3 protein. The sample lists under 50,000 distinct CDR3 sequences; more than 6% were seen once. This TCR came from a man aged 25 to 40 who received the YFV17D yellow fever vaccine. The sample was PBMCs, either bulk or a sorted T-cell subset (CD4+, CD8+, memory, or dextramer-sorted; not recorded which), taken 45 days after the yellow fever booster vaccination.

The CDR3 nucleotides read TGCGCCAGCGGGACCTGGAATTCACCCCTCCACTTT. This translates into CASGTWNSPLHF. The V and J genes are TRBV10-1 and TRBJ1-6, with D possibly TRBD1 on 5 matching bases. This CDR3 has 12 amino acids. Germline V gene sequence: CDR1 WNHNN, CDR2 SYGVQD (reference sequence). V lost 8 bases to trimming and J lost 7 bases, with 9 bases between them.